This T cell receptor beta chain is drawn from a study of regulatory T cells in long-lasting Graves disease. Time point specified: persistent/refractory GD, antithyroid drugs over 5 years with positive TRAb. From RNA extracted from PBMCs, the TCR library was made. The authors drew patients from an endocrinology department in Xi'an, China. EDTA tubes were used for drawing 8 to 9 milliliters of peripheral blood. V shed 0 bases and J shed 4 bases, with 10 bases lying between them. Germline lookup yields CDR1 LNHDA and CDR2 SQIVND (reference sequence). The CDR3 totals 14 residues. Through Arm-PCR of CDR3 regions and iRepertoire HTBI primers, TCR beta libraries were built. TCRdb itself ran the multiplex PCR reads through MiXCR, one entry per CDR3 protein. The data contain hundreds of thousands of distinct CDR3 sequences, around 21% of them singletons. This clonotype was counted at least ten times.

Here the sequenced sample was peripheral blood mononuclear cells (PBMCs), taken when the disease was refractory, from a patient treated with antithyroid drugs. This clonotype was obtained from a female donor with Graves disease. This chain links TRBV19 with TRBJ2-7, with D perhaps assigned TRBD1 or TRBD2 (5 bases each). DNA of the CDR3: TGTGCCAGTAGTATAGAGGGGGATCTTTACGAGCAGTACTTC. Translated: CASSIEGDLYEQYF. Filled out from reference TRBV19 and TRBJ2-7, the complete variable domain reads DGGITQSPKYLFRKEGQNVTLSCEQNLNHDAMYWYRQDPGQGLRLIYYSQIVNDFQKGDIAEGYSVSREKKESFPLTVTSAQKNPTAFYLCASSIEGDLYEQYFGPGTRLTVT.